This T cell receptor beta chain was found in a study of blood T cells in healthy people across ages. This clonotype was counted only a few times. A second 7 to 11 cycle PCR used barcoded and J-beta primers. MiXCR was run by TCRdb on the 5' RACE reads, yielding one entry per CDR3 protein. The table has more than 650,000 distinct CDR3 sequences, about 24% seen once. CDR1 is SQVTM and CDR2 is ANQGSEA in the germline V gene. The CDR3 extends over 15 amino acids. Trimming cost V 7 bases and J 10 bases; bases outside gene matches: 15. The specimen was blood. This receptor was obtained from a man in his 70s in good health. The chain recombines TRBV29-1 with TRBJ2-1, with TRBD2 matching over 11 bases. The CDR3, as DNA: TGCAGCGGGAAAGGACTAGCGGGTTATAAAGCGGAGCAGTTCTTC. Protein product: CSGKGLAGYKAEQFF.